Listed below are T cell receptor beta chains from one sample, sequenced in a study of blood T cell repertoires in COVID-19. Method: immunoSEQ multiplex PCR; TCRdb's copy keeps in-frame clones and lacks some. The sample records 230,000 or so clones, around 83% being singletons. Material: peripheral blood. The receptors originated from a man aged 35 to 55 who had recovered from COVID-19. CDR3s leave out the opening cysteine and the closing phenylalanine or tryptophan. Fields, in order: V gene, J gene, CDR3 protein.

TRBV2	TRBJ1-4	ASSYENEKLF
TRBV7-8	TRBJ2-2	ANQVRGTGELF
TRBV28	TRBJ2-5	ASSSGGQKTQY
TRBV4-1	TRBJ2-7	ASSPSFEAGGGYEQY
TRBV10-3	TRBJ2-6	AIRDPTGDLSGANVLT
TRBV5-1	TRBJ2-3	ASSYWTGGTDTQY
TRBV7-2	TRBJ1-2	ASSSTGLAYGYT
TRBV7-9	TRBJ1-4	ASSFTGTGGEKLF
TRBV12-3/TRBV12-4	TRBJ1-2	ASSYNRGNGYT
TRBV30	TRBJ1-2	AGPGGDGGYT
TRBV12-3/TRBV12-4	TRBJ1-1	ASTVLLNTEAF
TRBV24-1	TRBJ1-5	AMNDSRDQPQH
TRBV7-9	TRBJ1-1	ASSLDRNTEAF
TRBV19	TRBJ1-4	ASSSRGTGVEKLF
TRBV6-6	TRBJ1-3	ASSYSTRVGNTIY
TRBV6-1	TRBJ1-2	ASSDRQTSSIYGYT
TRBV6-5	TRBJ2-1	ASSPLEPEQF
TRBV30	TRBJ1-1	AWHTKRVNTEAF
TRBV10-1	TRBJ2-3	ASSQGIADTQY
TRBV20-1	TRBJ1-2	SAQGDYGYT
TRBV2	TRBJ1-5	ASIEDRDQPQH
TRBV30	TRBJ2-1	AFLRTSSEQF
TRBV12-3/TRBV12-4	TRBJ1-2	ASSSSVNYGYT
TRBV25-1	TRBJ2-7	ASSALGQDDEQY
TRBV2	TRBJ2-1	ASSELGGGTNEQF
TRBV6-5	TRBJ1-6	ASSRAEYNSPLH
TRBV6-2/TRBV6-3	TRBJ2-5	ASSRRSSGGQETQY
TRBV9	TRBJ2-7	ASSVGGGPGSYEQY
TRBV29-1	TRBJ1-3	SVDRGSGNTIY
TRBV4-1	TRBJ1-1	ASSQDRAGVATEAF
TRBV30	TRBJ1-5	AWSGSVGRPQH
TRBV25-1	TRBJ1-3	ASSLRNTIY
TRBV12-5	TRBJ1-5	ASARGEREPQH
TRBV12-5	TRBJ2-3	ASGLDSRDTQY
TRBV30	TRBJ2-3	ACHKAGRRGDTQY
TRBV5-8	TRBJ1-2	ASSLNRRGYT
TRBV23-1	TRBJ2-7	ASSQSEQPYEQY
TRBV6-2/TRBV6-3	TRBJ1-6	ASSRGRDSPLH
TRBV11-2	TRBJ2-1	ASSLLAGGRLANEQF
TRBV9	TRBJ1-2	ASSDPQGVYGYT
TRBV30	TRBJ2-2	AWAGLAGDLLNTGELF
TRBV5-1	TRBJ2-3	ASSLVGLEGADTQY
TRBV5-1	TRBJ2-3	ASSRGSGTDTQY
TRBV10-3	TRBJ2-1	AISESHGQGWF
TRBV5-1	TRBJ2-3	ASSLQGGEWTDTQY
TRBV6-5	TRBJ2-2	ASSFRGLRTGELF